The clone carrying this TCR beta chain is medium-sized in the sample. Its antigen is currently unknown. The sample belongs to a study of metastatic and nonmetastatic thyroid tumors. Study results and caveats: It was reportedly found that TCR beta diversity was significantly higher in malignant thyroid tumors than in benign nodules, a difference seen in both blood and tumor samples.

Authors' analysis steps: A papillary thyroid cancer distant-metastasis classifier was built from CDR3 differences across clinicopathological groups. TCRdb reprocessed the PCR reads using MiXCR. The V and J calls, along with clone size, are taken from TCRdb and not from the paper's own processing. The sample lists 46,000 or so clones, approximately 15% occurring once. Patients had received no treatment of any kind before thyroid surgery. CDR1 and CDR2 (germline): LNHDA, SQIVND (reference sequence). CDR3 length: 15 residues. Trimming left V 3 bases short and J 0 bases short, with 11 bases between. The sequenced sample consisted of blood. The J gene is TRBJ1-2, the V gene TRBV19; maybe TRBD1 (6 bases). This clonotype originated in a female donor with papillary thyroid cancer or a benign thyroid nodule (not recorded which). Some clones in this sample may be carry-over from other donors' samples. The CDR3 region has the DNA TGTGCCAGTAGTATTCGACAGGACGCTAACTATGGCTACACCTTC. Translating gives CASSIRQDANYGYTF. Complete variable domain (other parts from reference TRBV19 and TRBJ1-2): DGGITQSPKYLFRKEGQNVTLSCEQNLNHDAMYWYRQDPGQGLRLIYYSQIVNDFQKGDIAEGYSVSREKKESFPLTVTSAQKNPTAFYLCASSIRQDANYGYTFGSGTRLTVV.